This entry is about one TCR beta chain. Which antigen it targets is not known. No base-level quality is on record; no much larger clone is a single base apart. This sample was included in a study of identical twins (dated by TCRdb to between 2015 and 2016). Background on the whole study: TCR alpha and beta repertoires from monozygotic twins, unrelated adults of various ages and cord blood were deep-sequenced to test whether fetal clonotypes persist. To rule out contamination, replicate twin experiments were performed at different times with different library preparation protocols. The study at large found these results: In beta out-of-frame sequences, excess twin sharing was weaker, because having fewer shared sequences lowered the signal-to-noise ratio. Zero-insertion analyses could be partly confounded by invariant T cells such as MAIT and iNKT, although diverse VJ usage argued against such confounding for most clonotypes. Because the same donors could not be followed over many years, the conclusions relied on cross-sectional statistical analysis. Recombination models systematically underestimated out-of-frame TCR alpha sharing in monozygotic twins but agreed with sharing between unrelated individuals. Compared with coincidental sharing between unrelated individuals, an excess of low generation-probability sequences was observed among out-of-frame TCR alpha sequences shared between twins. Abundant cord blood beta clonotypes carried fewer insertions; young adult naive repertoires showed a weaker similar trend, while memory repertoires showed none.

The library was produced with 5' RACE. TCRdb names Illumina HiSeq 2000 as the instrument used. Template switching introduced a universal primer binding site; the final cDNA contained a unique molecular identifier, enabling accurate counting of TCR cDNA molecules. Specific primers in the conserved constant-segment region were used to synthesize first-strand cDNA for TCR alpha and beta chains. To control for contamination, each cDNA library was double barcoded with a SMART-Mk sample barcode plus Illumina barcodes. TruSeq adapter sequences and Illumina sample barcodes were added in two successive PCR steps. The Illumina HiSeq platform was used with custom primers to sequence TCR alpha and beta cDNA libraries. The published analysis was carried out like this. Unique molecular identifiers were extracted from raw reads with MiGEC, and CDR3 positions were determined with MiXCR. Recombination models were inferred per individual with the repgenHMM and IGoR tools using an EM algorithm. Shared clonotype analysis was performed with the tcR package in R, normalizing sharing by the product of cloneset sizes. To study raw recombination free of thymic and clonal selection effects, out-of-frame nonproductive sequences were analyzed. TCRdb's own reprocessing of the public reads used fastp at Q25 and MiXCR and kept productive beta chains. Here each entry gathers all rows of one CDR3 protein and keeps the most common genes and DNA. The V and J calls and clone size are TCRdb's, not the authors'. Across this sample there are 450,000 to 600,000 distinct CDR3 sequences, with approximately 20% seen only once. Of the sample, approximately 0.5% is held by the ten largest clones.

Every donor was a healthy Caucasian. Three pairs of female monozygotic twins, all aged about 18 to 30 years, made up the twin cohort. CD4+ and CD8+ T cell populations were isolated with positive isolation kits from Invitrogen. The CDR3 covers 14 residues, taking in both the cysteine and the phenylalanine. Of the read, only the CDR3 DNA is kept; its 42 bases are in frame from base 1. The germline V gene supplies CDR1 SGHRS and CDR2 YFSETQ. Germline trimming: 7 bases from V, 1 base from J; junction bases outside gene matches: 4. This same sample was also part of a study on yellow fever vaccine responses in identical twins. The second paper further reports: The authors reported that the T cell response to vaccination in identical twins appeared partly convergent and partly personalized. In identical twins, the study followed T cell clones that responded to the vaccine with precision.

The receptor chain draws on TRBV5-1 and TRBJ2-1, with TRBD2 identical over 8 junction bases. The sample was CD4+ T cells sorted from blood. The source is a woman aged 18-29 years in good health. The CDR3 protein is CASRSGESYNEQFF. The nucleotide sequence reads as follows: TGCGCCAGCCGTAGCGGGGAGTCCTACAATGAGCAGTTCTTC. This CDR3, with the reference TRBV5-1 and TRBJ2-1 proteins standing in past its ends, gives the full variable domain KAGVTQTPRYLIKTRGQQVTLSCSPISGHRSVSWYQQTPGQGLQFLFEYFSETQRNKGNFPGRFSGRQFSNSRSEMNVSTLELGDSALYLCASRSGESYNEQFFGPGTRLTVL.